This record covers a single TCR beta chain. The target of this receptor is not known. Per-base quality was not reported, and no clone a single base away is much larger than it. The source of the sample is a study of blood T cell repertoires in COVID-19 (dated by TCRdb to 2020 to 2022). Some background on the complete study: Collaborator samples came from the United States, Italy and Spain and covered acute and convalescent phases of COVID-19. Where HLA class I and class II types were available, the types were taken from metadata supplied by the sample provider, not from assay-based typing. The samples were drawn from the first 160 participants of the ongoing ImmuneRACE study and from some 1,300 subjects provided by 6 global collaborators. The dataset comprised deeply sampled blood TCRbeta repertoires from subjects exposed to, actively infected with, or recovered from COVID-19. A de-identified subject ID, COVID-19 status, age in years and sex were almost always included in the sample metadata. A freely available public database, intended as a resource for researchers studying the immune response to SARS-CoV-2, is where the repertoires were released. The material from the prospective study consisted of cDNA or gDNA derived from T cells, B-cell-depleted T cells, or PBMCs.

Participants in the prospective study were enrolled through a virtual design, were aged roughly 18 to 100 years, and lived in approximately 25 United States geographic areas. To assign participants to cohorts, the prospective study relied on clinical history that participants themselves reported in a screening survey and a study questionnaire. In the prospective study, whole blood, serum and a nasopharyngeal or oropharyngeal swab were collected from each participant by mobile phlebotomists. Over an approximately 2-month period, participants in the prospective study had the option of providing additional blood draws and questionnaires. Prospective study blood samples were shipped either frozen or at room temperature before DNA extraction. TCRbeta CDR3 regions were amplified from genomic DNA using the immunoSEQ Assay, a bias-controlled multiplex PCR. The source study handled its data this way. The number of nucleated cells in each sample was estimated from the amplification of reference gene primers within the assay. To quantify the absolute abundance of each unique TCRbeta CDR3 rearrangement, sequence reads were collapsed and filtered. For each sample, productive Simpson clonality was calculated by taking the square root of Simpson's diversity index across productive rearrangements. TCRdb holds this immuneACCESS table with in-frame rearrangements only. Some clones are missing; in checked studies, unresolved V genes explain under half, and the rest has no known cause. For V, J and clone size, that table is used; D and trimming come from the DNA. This sample lists 230,000 or so clones; roughly 88% were detected once. Of the sample, more than 3.5% falls within the top ten clones.

From the germline V gene, CDR1 is SGDLS and CDR2 is YYNGEE. The CDR3 contains 15 residues, cysteine and phenylalanine counted. This entry keeps only the CDR3 DNA: 45 bases, framed from base 1. V ends up 3 bases short and J 5 bases short, with an unmatched junction base count of 7. Here is what the overall study found, with its caveats: Clinical and demographic metadata were provided uncurated, with the amount varying by source and participant.

This TCR came from a woman aged 40 to 50 with acute COVID-19. Recombination linked TRBV9 to TRBJ2-2; the junction holds 7 bases that match TRBD1. Material for sequencing was PBMCs or T cells enriched from blood (not recorded which). Here the CDR3 is given as CASSALTGWTGELFF. Here is the DNA: TGTGCCAGCAGCGCTTTGACAGGGTGGACCGGGGAGCTGTTTTTT. The CDR3 plus the reference TRBV9 and TRBJ2-2 genes for the other parts give the full variable domain: DSGVTQTPKHLITATGQRVTLRCSPRSGDLSVYWYQQSLDQGLQFLIQYYNGEERAKGNILERFSAQQFPDLHSELNLSSLELGDSALYFCASSALTGWTGELFFGEGSRLTVL.